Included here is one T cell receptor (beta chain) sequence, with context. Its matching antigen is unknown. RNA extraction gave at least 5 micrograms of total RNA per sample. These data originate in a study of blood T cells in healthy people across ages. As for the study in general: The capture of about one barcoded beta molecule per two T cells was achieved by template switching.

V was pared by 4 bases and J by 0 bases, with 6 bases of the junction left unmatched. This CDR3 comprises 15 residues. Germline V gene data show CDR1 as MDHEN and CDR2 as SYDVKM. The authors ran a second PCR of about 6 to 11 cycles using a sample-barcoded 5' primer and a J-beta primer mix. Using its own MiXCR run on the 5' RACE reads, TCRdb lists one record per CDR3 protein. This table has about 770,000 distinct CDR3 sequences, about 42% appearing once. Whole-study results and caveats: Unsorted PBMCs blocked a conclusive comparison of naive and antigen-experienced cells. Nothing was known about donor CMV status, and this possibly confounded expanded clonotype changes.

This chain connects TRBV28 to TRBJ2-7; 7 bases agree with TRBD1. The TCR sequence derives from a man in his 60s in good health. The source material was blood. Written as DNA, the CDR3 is TGTGCCAGCAGTTGGTCGGACAGGTACTCCTACGAGCAGTACTTC. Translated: CASSWSDRYSYEQYF.